This T cell receptor (beta chain) was documented in a study of neurological immune-mediated disorders. Study conclusions and caveats: HTLV-1-associated myelopathy showed the most TCR clonal expansion; multiple sclerosis the least, below healthy controls. No CDR3 amino acid sequences recurred among expanded clones across subjects, suggesting private repertoires in all groups.

This clonotype occurred many times. Its specificity is unknown. By 5'RACE with 10-nucleotide random UMIs, the cDNA was made. In TCRdb, the 5' RACE reads were re-called with MiXCR into one record per CDR3 protein. The table shows approximately 41,000 distinct CDR3 sequences, with about 14% occurring only once. CDR1 SGHRS and CDR2 YFSETQ come from the germline V gene. CDR3 length: 15 amino acids. Trimming removed 4 bases from V and 7 bases from J; junction bases left unmatched: 10. The sorted libraries drew on 1 million T cells that were CD4+ or CD8+. Source material: CD4+ T cells from blood. This sequence originates from an older woman with HTLV-1-associated myelopathy (HAM/TSP). This sequence joins TRBV5-1 and TRBJ2-1; 8 bases line up with TRBD2. In nucleotides, the CDR3 is TGCGCCAGCAGCGACCCCGGGGGGGCCATTAATGAGCAGTTCTTC. It yields the protein CASSDPGGAINEQFF.